Listed below are T cell receptor beta chains from one sample, sequenced in a study of OX40 agonist ivuxolimab in advanced cancers. The table came from immunoSEQ multiplex PCR; TCRdb's copy has only in-frame clones and leaves some out. The sample lists approximately 52,000 clones, 86% occurring once. The sample consisted of CD4+ or CD8+ T cells sorted from blood, taken in a trial of the OX40 agonist ivuxolimab. These receptors were collected from an adult with an advanced solid tumor such as melanoma, head and neck, liver or kidney cancer. The CDR3 runs from the conserved cysteine through the conserved F or W. D genes are given only for firm matches. Clone size appears in some rows only: once, few, many, or a class for an expanded clone.

d_call | j_call | v_call | clone_size | cdr3_aa | cdr3_nt
NA | TRBJ2-5 | TRBV2 | NA | CASSEGWGNQETQYF | TGTGCCAGCAGTGAAGGATGGGGGAACCAAGAGACCCAGTACTTC
NA | TRBJ2-7 | TRBV15 | NA | CATSSADRIDEQYF | TGTGCCACCAGCAGCGCCGACAGGATCGACGAGCAGTACTTC
TRBD1 | TRBJ1-1 | TRBV11-2 | NA | CASSPGTVTFEAFF | TGTGCCAGCAGCCCAGGGACAGTGACATTTGAAGCTTTCTTT
TRBD1 | TRBJ1-2 | TRBV6-1 | NA | CASQGQEMSGYTF | TGTGCCAGTCAAGGACAGGAGATGAGTGGCTACACCTTC
NA | TRBJ2-2 | TRBV13 | NA | CASRSRGLNTGELFF | TGTGCCAGCAGGAGTCGGGGACTGAACACCGGGGAGCTGTTTTTT
TRBD1 | TRBJ1-2 | TRBV18 | NA | CASSPSGQAYGYTF | TGTGCCAGCTCACCCTCGGGACAGGCTTATGGCTACACCTTC
NA | TRBJ2-1 | TRBV5-5 | once | CASSLALRSGEQFF | TGTGCCAGCAGCTTGGCCTTACGTTCAGGTGAGCAGTTCTTC
NA | TRBJ2-7 | TRBV4-1 | NA | CASSQDPGSYEQYF | TGCGCCAGCAGCCAAGATCCCGGCTCCTACGAGCAGTACTTC
TRBD1 | TRBJ1-1 | TRBV19 | NA | CASSIDLGTGATEAFF | TGTGCCAGTAGTATTGATTTGGGAACAGGGGCCACTGAAGCTTTCTTT
NA | TRBJ1-2 | TRBV5-8 | NA | CASSLGLGPLYGYTF | TGTGCCAGCAGCTTGGGTTTGGGGCCGCTCTATGGCTACACCTTC
NA | TRBJ1-5 | TRBV4-3 | NA | CASSQGVRGLHQPQHF | TGCGCCAGCAGCCAAGGGGTAAGGGGACTCCATCAGCCCCAGCATTTT
NA | TRBJ1-2 | TRBV29-1 | NA | CSVSPGENGYGYTF | TGCAGCGTTTCTCCTGGCGAGAATGGCTATGGCTACACCTTC
NA | TRBJ1-2 | TRBV19 | NA | CASSIVARGARGYTF | TGTGCCAGTAGTATAGTGGCCAGGGGAGCTCGGGGCTACACCTTC
NA | TRBJ2-2 | TRBV7-9 | NA | CASSFSGLRNTGELFF | TGTGCCAGCAGCTTCTCCGGACTCCGGAACACCGGGGAGCTGTTTTTT
TRBD1 | TRBJ2-4 | TRBV6-1 | NA | CASSEALFRQGADIQYF | TGTGCCAGCAGTGAAGCGCTTTTTAGACAGGGGGCGGACATTCAGTACTTC
NA | TRBJ1-1 | TRBV2 | NA | CASRMGTEAFF | TGTGCATCGCGTATGGGCACTGAAGCTTTCTTT
TRBD1 | TRBJ1-4 | TRBV15 | NA | CATNPGQGVVANEKLFF | TGTGCCACTAACCCGGGACAGGGGGTAGTAGCTAATGAAAAACTGTTTTTT
NA | TRBJ1-1 | TRBV4-2 | few | CASSQGGHTNTEAFF | TGTGCCAGCAGCCAAGGCGGACACACGAACACTGAAGCTTTCTTT
NA | TRBJ2-1 | TRBV10-3 | few | CAISVGFTNEQFF | TGTGCCATCAGTGTTGGATTCACCAATGAGCAGTTCTTC
TRBD1 | TRBJ2-7 | TRBV6-5 | once | CASSSDRGLYEQYF | TGTGCCAGCAGTTCCGACAGGGGGCTGTACGAGCAGTACTTC
NA | TRBJ2-5 | TRBV7-9 | NA | CASSSQGRQETQYF | TGTGCCAGCAGTTCACAGGGTCGGCAAGAGACCCAGTACTTC
NA | TRBJ1-1 | TRBV4-1 | NA | CASSQHTGIRTEAFF | TGCGCCAGCAGCCAACACACCGGGATCCGCACTGAAGCTTTCTTT
NA | TRBJ2-1 | TRBV7-9 | NA | CASSSPLHDEQFF | TGTGCCAGCAGCTCACCCTTACACGATGAGCAGTTCTTC
TRBD1 | TRBJ2-1 | TRBV7-3 | NA | CASSARPGQGNEQFF | TGTGCCAGCAGCGCCCGCCCGGGACAGGGGAATGAGCAGTTCTTC
NA | TRBJ2-7 | TRBV6-6 | NA | CASSYGLNYEQYF | TGTGCCAGCAGTTACGGCCTGAACTACGAGCAGTACTTC